This T cell receptor (beta chain) was sequenced during a study of CD8 T cells in Susac syndrome (dated by TCRdb to between 2019 and 2020). Context from the whole study: Whether CD8+ T cell activation and differentiation in Susac syndrome was antigen driven was tested using repertoire sequencing. Clonality of the CD8+ T cell repertoire was compared between 11 to 12 healthy donors, around 14 Susac syndrome patients and around 16 multiple sclerosis patients. The paper's findings and limits, for the study overall: The TCR sequencing and HLA analysis was acknowledged to have included a relatively small number of individuals.

Peripheral blood CD8+ and CD4+ T cells from healthy donors, Susac syndrome patients and multiple sclerosis patients were profiled using high-throughput TCR beta sequencing. The multiple sclerosis controls were treatment-naive patients whose relapsing-remitting disease, either stable or active, fulfilled the revised McDonald criteria. Bulk CD8+ and CD4+ T cells were purified magnetically by negative isolation, whereas CD8+ TEMRA cells were enriched by FACS. Blood was drawn into EDTA tubes, processed within 24 hours, and PBMCs were isolated by density gradient centrifugation. PBMCs intended for TCR sequencing were cryopreserved in liquid nitrogen and were subsequently thawed in a 37 degrees C water bath. The sorted or isolated CD4+, CD8+ and CD8+ TEMRA cells reached a purity of at least 90%. RNA was extracted using the RNeasy kit, and roughly 0.45 to 1 microgram was reverse transcribed with random hexamers. The immunoSEQ multiplex PCR assay, which covers 54 Vbeta and 13 Jbeta segments, was used to amplify TCR beta CDR3 regions. Bias from PCR amplification was corrected by using a synthetic template baseline for primer optimization and for computational correction. In the source study's methods: Reads were assigned to V, D and J genes according to IMGT and analyzed in immunoSEQ Analyzer, with only productive sequences retained. To calculate clonality, Shannon entropy was normalized by log2 of the number of productive unique sequences and then subtracted from one. Public and private clones were assessed among the 100 most prevalent clones of each patient and control. A clone was defined as Susac-specific if it was absent from the healthy and MS cohorts, from 1052 published viral clones and from other ImmuneACCESS disease sequences. Through fastp at Q25 and MiXCR, TCRdb rebuilt clones from the public reads, retaining in-frame beta chains. Merged by CDR3 protein, the rows form single entries marked with the most common genes and DNA. It is TCRdb's table, rather than the study itself, that gives the V and J calls and clone size. Across this sample there are 250,000 to 300,000 distinct CDR3 sequences, with roughly 85% seen only once. In total, the top ten clones hold 0.095% to 0.14% of the sample.

As regards this clonotype: The antigen this receptor binds is unknown. Base qualities are not at hand, and no much larger clone is one base apart.

The sequencing sample was made of CD8+ T cells from PBMCs. The clonotype comes from a human donor with multiple sclerosis.

The nucleotide sequence reads as follows: TGTGCCAGCAGTATCATCCTAGCGGGGGGATACAATGAGCAGTTCTTC. Translated, it gives CASSIILAGGYNEQFF. Rearrangement joined TRBV27 to TRBJ2-1; the junction holds 11 bases that match TRBD2. From cysteine to phenylalanine, the CDR3 is 16 amino acids long. The kept DNA is CDR3 alone, 48 bases in frame from the first base. Trimming accounts for 5 bases at V and 4 bases at J, while the number of junction bases matched to no gene is 7. Looking up the germline V gene (reference sequence) yields CDR1 MNHEY and CDR2 SMNVEV.